The 5 T cell receptor beta chains given below trace back to one sample, sequenced in a study of T cell repertoires in cytomegalovirus infection. These receptors' targets are unknown. Using its own MiXCR run on the reads, TCRdb lists one record per CDR3 protein. Of 150,000 or so distinct CDR3 sequences in the sample, 25% to 35% were seen once. The sample in question was CD8+ T cells from cultured PBMCs, obtained from culture after CMV antigen stimulation. The origin of the receptors is a human donor in good health (CMV status not recorded). Some clones in this sample may be carry-over from other donors' samples.

The CDR3 bases are TGTGCCAGCAGTCAAGGACAGGGCCATCAGCCCCAGCATTTT. This gives the protein CASSQGQGHQPQHF. The chain joins TRBV27 to TRBJ1-5, with 8 nucleotides matching TRBD1. Trimming removed 5 bases from V and 5 bases from J; junction bases left unmatched: 5. The CDR3 extends over 14 amino acids. Germline CDR1 and CDR2: MNHEY and SMNVEV (reference sequence).

V usage is TRBV27 and J usage is TRBJ2-2; 10 bases align to TRBD2. The germline V gene has CDR1 MNHEY and CDR2 SMNVEV (reference sequence). This CDR3 is 17 amino acids long. Unmatched junction bases numbered 6, after V lost 4 bases and J lost 1 base. CDR3 nucleotide sequence: TGTGCCAGCAGTTCTGGTCGACTAGCGGGGAACACCGGGGAGCTGTTTTTT. Translation gives CASSSGRLAGNTGELFF.

This clonotype was seen repeatedly, ten times or more. The chain has TRBV20-1 and TRBJ2-5; 15 bases are shared with TRBD2. V lost 5 bases to trimming and J lost 5 bases; unmatched junction nucleotides: 6. This CDR3 region has 15 residues. Looked up from germline, CDR1 is DFQATT and CDR2 is SNEGSKA (reference sequence). As DNA, the CDR3 is TGCAGTGCTGTCGGACTAGCGGGGGGGGTGGAGACCCAGTACTTC. Its translation: CSAVGLAGGVETQYF.

Only a few counts were recorded for this clonotype. The chain carries TRBV7-8 and TRBJ2-3; 8 nucleotides match TRBD2. The CDR3 is 17 amino acids. The J segment lost 4 bases and the V segment lost 3 bases, leaving 12 bases of the junction unmatched. Germline CDR1 reads SGHVS; CDR2 reads FQNEAQ. The CDR3 region is CASSFPFSGGPSDTQYF. The DNA for the CDR3 is TGTGCCAGCAGCTTCCCCTTTTCGGGGGGGCCCTCAGATACGCAGTATTTT.

The chain is built from TRBV6-6 and TRBJ2-1; the D is unclear. The length of the CDR3 is 11 residues. CDR1 MNHNY and CDR2 SVGAGI come from the germline V gene (reference sequence). Trimming left V 4 bases short and J 8 bases short, with 6 bases between. In nucleotides, the CDR3 is TGTGCCAGCAGTTGGAACGATGAGCAGTTCTTC. The encoded protein is CASSWNDEQFF.